Below, 16 T cell receptor beta chains from the same sample are listed, as sequenced in a study of blood T cell repertoires in COVID-19. Measured with immunoSEQ multiplex PCR; TCRdb has only the in-frame clones, and not every one. This table has about 140,000 clones, more than 60% appearing once. The sample consisted of peripheral blood. These receptors were obtained from a woman in her 50s with active or convalescent COVID-19.

The V call is TRBV5-4, the J call TRBJ2-1; possible D gene TRBD2, 6 bases. Deletions cut 4 bases from V and 2 bases from J, with 10 bases between. Germline values: CDR1 SGHNT, CDR2 YYREEE (reference sequence). This CDR3 comprises 14 residues. This CDR3 reads CASSSGFPYNEQFF. The CDR3 DNA sequence: TGTGCCAGCAGCAGCGGGTTCCCCTACAATGAGCAGTTCTTC.

This sequence joins TRBV7-2 and TRBJ1-5, with 7 bases aligning to TRBD1. The CDR3 is 15 amino acids. V was clipped by 1 base and J by 3 bases; unmatched bases: 3. The germline V gene has CDR1 SGHTA and CDR2 FQGNSA. The CDR3 spells CASSLDTGDNQPQHF. CDR3 nucleotides: TGTGCCAGCAGCTTAGACACAGGGGACAATCAGCCCCAGCATTTT.

The chain carries TRBV6-6 and TRBJ1-5, with 9 positions matching TRBD1. Germline values: CDR1 MNHNY, CDR2 SVGAGI (reference sequence). This CDR3 is built from 17 residues. J gave up 6 bases and V 5 bases, and 14 bases lay outside the gene matches. The CDR3 region is CASSPLHRTGDRQPQHF. As DNA, the CDR3 is TGTGCCAGCAGTCCACTTCATCGGACAGGGGACCGTCAGCCCCAGCATTTT.

The genes are TRBV5-4 and TRBJ2-5; TRBD1 agrees at 9 bases. V gave up 4 bases and J gave up 2 bases; unmatched junction bases: 9. This CDR3 has 16 residues. Looked up from germline, CDR1 is SGHNT and CDR2 is YYREEE (reference sequence). CDR3 protein: CASSEAPGQGQETQYF. CDR3 DNA sequence: TGTGCCAGCAGCGAGGCGCCGGGACAGGGTCAAGAGACCCAGTACTTC. Together with reference TRBV5-4 and TRBJ2-5, the CDR3 gives the full variable domain: ETGVTQSPTHLIKTRGQQVTLRCSSQSGHNTVSWYQQALGQGPQFIFQYYREEENGRGNFPPRFSGLQFPNYSSELNVNALELDDSALYLCASSEAPGQGQETQYFGPGTRLLVL.

This chain joins TRBV6-2 or TRBV6-3 and TRBJ2-3; D is possibly TRBD2 (7 bases). CDR1 and CDR2 (germline): MNHEY, SVGEGT. The CDR3 sequence is 17 residues long. The V end was cut by 0 bases, the J end by 4 bases, with 17 bases between. In nucleotides, the CDR3 is TGTGCCAGCAGTTACTCCCGGGGGGCGCGATCATCAGATACGCAGTATTTT. It yields the protein CASSYSRGARSSDTQYF.

This rearrangement joins TRBV7-2 to TRBJ2-3; TRBD2 aligns across 11 bases. In germline, CDR1 is SGHTA, CDR2 FQGNSA. The CDR3 extends over 15 amino acids. The junction had 2 bases not matched to a gene; V was cut back by 2 bases and J by 4 bases. CDR3 amino acids: CASSLTSGGSDTQYF. CDR3 bases: TGTGCCAGCAGCTTAACTAGCGGGGGTTCAGATACGCAGTATTTT.

The rearrangement joins TRBV6-5 to TRBJ2-7; D unclear. The V and J ends lost 0 bases and 3 bases respectively, with 6 bases between them. The CDR3 runs 13 residues. Germline loops: CDR1 MNHEY, CDR2 SVGAGI. CDR3 sequence (DNA): TGTGCCAGCAGTTACTCTACAGACTACGAGCAGTACTTC. As protein: CASSYSTDYEQYF.

This clone was detected a few times. This chain connects TRBV6-2 or TRBV6-3 to TRBJ2-6; no definite D call. The CDR3 is 15 residues long. Trimming removed 6 bases from V and 1 base from J, with 10 bases in between. Germline CDR1 and CDR2: MNHEY and SVGEGT. In nucleotides, the CDR3 is TGTGCCAGCAGCCAAACAAGTTCTGGGGCCAACGTCCTGACTTTC. This translates into CASSQTSSGANVLTF.

The rearrangement joins TRBV4-2 to TRBJ2-3; TRBD2 might be the D (6 bases). The V and J ends lost 6 bases and 3 bases respectively, with 13 bases between them. CDR3 length: 14 residues. CDR1 is LGHNA, CDR2 YNFKEQ, per germline. The CDR3 nucleotides are TGTGCCAGCAGTCAAAGGACTAAAACAGATACGCAGTATTTT. It is translated as CASSQRTKTDTQYF.

This clone was observed once. The chain joins TRBV6-5 to TRBJ2-3; no reliable D call. This CDR3 is built from 15 residues. Germline values: CDR1 MNHEY, CDR2 SVGAGI. V shed 5 bases and J shed 4 bases, with 16 bases lying between them. This CDR3 is CASSPATTLPDTQYF. The DNA of the CDR3 is TGTGCCAGCAGTCCTGCCACTACTCTCCCAGATACGCAGTATTTT.

The chain employs TRBV28 and TRBJ1-6, with D perhaps TRBD1 (5 bases). CDR1 is MDHEN, CDR2 SYDVKM, per germline. Trimming stripped 4 bases from V and 10 bases from J, with 14 bases between. There are 14 residues in the CDR3. The CDR3 DNA is TGTGCCAGCAGTTATGGGCAGGGCGGATCACCCCTCCACTTT. Residues: CASSYGQGGSPLHF. The full variable domain, rest sourced from reference TRBV28 and TRBJ1-6, is DVKVTQSSRYLVKRTGEKVFLECVQDMDHENMFWYRQDPGLGLRLIYFSYDVKMKEKGDIPEGYSVSREKKERFSLILESASTNQTSMYLCASSYGQGGSPLHFGNGTRLTVT.

This chain links TRBV6-1 with TRBJ2-4; 7 bases line up with TRBD2. The germline V gene has CDR1 MNHNS and CDR2 SASEGT. V shed 4 bases, J shed 6 bases, and the junction held 12 bases outside the gene matches. The CDR3 has 16 residues. CDR3 coding DNA: TGTGCCAGCAGTGGGCTCGGCGGGAGACAATTAAACATTCAGTACTTC. It translates to CASSGLGGRQLNIQYF.

The chain links TRBV6-5 to TRBJ1-1, with D maybe TRBD1 (5 bases). Between the trimmed V and J ends, which lost 7 bases and 8 bases, there was a span of 20 bases. CDR3 length: 14 residues. Germline CDR1 MNHEY, CDR2 SVGAGI. CDR3 sequence (DNA): TGTGCCAGCAAGAGACCGGAGACAGAAACAGAAGCTTTCTTT. It is translated as CASKRPETETEAFF.

The J gene is TRBJ2-7, the V gene TRBV29-1; 7 positions agree with TRBD1. Germline V CDR1 and CDR2: SQVTM, ANQGSEA. The CDR3 covers 13 residues. V was pared by 6 bases and J by 0 bases, with 5 bases of the junction left unmatched. The CDR3 region has the DNA TGCAGCGTCTACGGACAGGCCTCCTACGAGCAGTACTTC. It yields the protein CSVYGQASYEQYF.

The chain uses TRBV29-1 and TRBJ1-1; D is unresolved. CDR3 length equals 14 residues. V was trimmed by 4 bases and J by 3 bases, leaving 15 bases between them. The germline V gene encodes CDR1 SQVTM and CDR2 ANQGSEA. The CDR3 DNA reads TGCAGCGTTGGGGAATTATCCGGGGACACTGAAGCTTTCTTT. Amino acid sequence: CSVGELSGDTEAFF.

The chain links TRBV7-8 to TRBJ1-5, with TRBD1 matching 10 bases. CDR3 length: 16 amino acids. Germline lookup yields CDR1 SGHVS and CDR2 FQNEAQ. V shed 4 bases, J shed 3 bases, and the junction held 6 bases outside the gene matches. For the CDR3, the DNA is TGTGCCAGCAGCTCGGGACAGGGGTCGGTCAATCAGCCCCAGCATTTT. Translated, it gives CASSSGQGSVNQPQHF.